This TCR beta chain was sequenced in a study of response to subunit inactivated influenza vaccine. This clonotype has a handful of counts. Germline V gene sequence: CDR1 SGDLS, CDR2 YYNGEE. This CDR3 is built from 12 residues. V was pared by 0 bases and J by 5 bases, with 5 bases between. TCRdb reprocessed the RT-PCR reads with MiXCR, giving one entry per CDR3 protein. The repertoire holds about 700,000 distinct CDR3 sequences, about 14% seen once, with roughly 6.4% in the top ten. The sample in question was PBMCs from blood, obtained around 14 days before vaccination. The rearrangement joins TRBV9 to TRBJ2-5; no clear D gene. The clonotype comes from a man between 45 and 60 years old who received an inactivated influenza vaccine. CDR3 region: CASSVGMETQYF. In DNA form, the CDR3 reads TGTGCCAGCAGCGTAGGAATGGAGACCCAGTACTTC.